The sequence of this T cell receptor beta chain was determined in a study of T cell responses to AZD1222 COVID-19 vaccine. Repertoires were generated with immunoSEQ multiplex PCR, while TCRdb's copy carries only in-frame clones and drops some. The table records approximately 90,000 clones, about 89% of them present only once. CDR1 and CDR2 from the germline V gene are SGHTA and FQGNSA. The junction had 7 bases not matched to a gene; V was cut back by 5 bases and J by 4 bases. The length of the CDR3 is 15 residues. This receptor was obtained from an adult in good health. The sequencing used peripheral blood, collected on day 0 of AZD1222 vaccination. The chain links TRBV7-2 to TRBJ1-3, with 8 bases lining up with TRBD1. CDR3 nucleotide sequence: TGTGCCAGCAGCACTCGGACAGGGCCAGGAAACACCATATATTTT. Protein product: CASSTRTGPGNTIYF.